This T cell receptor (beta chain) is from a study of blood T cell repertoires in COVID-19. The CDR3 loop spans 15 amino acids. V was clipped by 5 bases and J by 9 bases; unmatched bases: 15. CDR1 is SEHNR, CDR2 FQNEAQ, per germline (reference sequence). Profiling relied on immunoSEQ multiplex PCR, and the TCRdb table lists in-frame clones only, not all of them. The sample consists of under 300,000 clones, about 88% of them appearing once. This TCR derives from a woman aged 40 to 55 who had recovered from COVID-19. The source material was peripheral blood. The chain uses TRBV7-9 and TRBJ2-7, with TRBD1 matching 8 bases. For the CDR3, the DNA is TGTGCCAGCAGCCCCGGGGACAGGACATTGTTGGGGCAGTACTTC. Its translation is CASSPGDRTLLGQYF.